This T cell receptor (beta chain) is drawn from a study of OX40 agonist ivuxolimab in advanced cancers. Generated by immunoSEQ multiplex PCR, the TCRdb table keeps only in-frame clones and is missing some. The table includes 37,000 or so clones, more than 75% detected once. This CDR3 spans 15 amino acids. CDR1 is SGDLS and CDR2 is YYNGEE in the germline V gene. V was pared by 5 bases and J by 0 bases, with 3 bases of the junction left unmatched. The TCR comes from an adult with an advanced solid tumor such as melanoma, head and neck, liver or kidney cancer. This sequence joins TRBV9 and TRBJ1-4, with 8 nucleotides matching TRBD1. The material was CD4+ or CD8+ T cells sorted from blood, obtained in a trial of the OX40 agonist ivuxolimab. The chain's CDR3 is CASRTGVSTNEKLFF. CDR3 bases: TGTGCCAGCAGGACAGGGGTGTCAACTAATGAAAAACTGTTTTTT.